These T cell receptor beta chains were read from a single sample in a study of shared clonotypes between healthy human individuals. Only in-frame clones appear in the TCRdb table, and some are missing; sequencing was by immunoSEQ multiplex PCR. This table holds roughly 720,000 clones, 80% to 95% found once. The sample taken for sequencing was memory CD8+ T cells from PBMCs. The receptors come from a man aged 18 to 29 in good health. Some clones in this sample may be carry-over from other donors' samples. The CDR3 runs from the conserved cysteine through the conserved F or W. D genes are given only for firm matches. Size is omitted from some rows. Given values are once, few, many or a class for expanded clones.

V gene: TRBV27; D gene: -; clone size: -; J gene: TRBJ1-1; CDR3 protein: CASSPILGIQNTEAFF; CDR3 DNA: TGTGCCAGCAGTCCTATCCTGGGGATACAAAACACTGAAGCTTTCTTT
V gene: TRBV19; D gene: TRBD1; clone size: -; J gene: TRBJ2-3; CDR3 protein: CASSIDRRGQGTYTQYF; CDR3 DNA: TGTGCCAGTAGTATAGATCGCCGAGGACAGGGAACGTATACGCAGTATTTT
V gene: TRBV27; D gene: -; clone size: -; J gene: TRBJ2-1; CDR3 protein: CASSLGRLANEQFF; CDR3 DNA: TGTGCCAGCAGCCTGGGGAGGCTCGCTAATGAGCAGTTCTTC
V gene: TRBV5-1; D gene: -; clone size: -; J gene: TRBJ2-3; CDR3 protein: CASSPWAGTQDTQYF; CDR3 DNA: TGCGCCAGCAGCCCCTGGGCCGGAACCCAAGATACGCAGTATTTT
V gene: TRBV7-8; D gene: -; clone size: -; J gene: TRBJ2-7; CDR3 protein: CASSNRDSYEQYF; CDR3 DNA: TGTGCCAGCAGCAACCGGGACTCCTACGAGCAGTACTTC
V gene: TRBV11-2; D gene: -; clone size: -; J gene: TRBJ2-1; CDR3 protein: CASTFSTGNEQFF; CDR3 DNA: TGTGCCAGCACCTTTTCAACGGGGAATGAGCAGTTCTTC
V gene: TRBV30; D gene: -; clone size: -; J gene: TRBJ1-1; CDR3 protein: CAWSKLSGGEAFF; CDR3 DNA: TGTGCCTGGAGTAAACTGTCGGGCGGTGAAGCTTTCTTT
V gene: TRBV12-5; D gene: TRBD1; clone size: -; J gene: TRBJ1-5; CDR3 protein: CASGLDLPGQGDQPQHF; CDR3 DNA: TGTGCTAGTGGTTTGGACCTTCCGGGACAGGGCGATCAGCCCCAGCATTTT
V gene: TRBV7-2; D gene: -; clone size: few; J gene: TRBJ1-1; CDR3 protein: CASSLRGTEAFF; CDR3 DNA: TGTGCCAGCAGCTTGAGGGGCACTGAAGCTTTCTTT
V gene: TRBV14; D gene: -; clone size: once; J gene: TRBJ2-3; CDR3 protein: CASSRQIRGDTQYF; CDR3 DNA: TGTGCCAGCAGTCGACAGATCCGGGGCGATACGCAGTATTTT
V gene: TRBV5-1; D gene: -; clone size: -; J gene: TRBJ1-3; CDR3 protein: CASSLLGLQGNTIYF; CDR3 DNA: TGCGCCAGCAGCTTGTTAGGTTTACAGGGAAACACCATATATTTT
V gene: TRBV5-1; D gene: TRBD1; clone size: -; J gene: TRBJ2-3; CDR3 protein: CASSVWRQGSTDTQYF; CDR3 DNA: TGCGCCAGCAGCGTATGGAGACAGGGTTCTACAGATACGCAGTATTTT
V gene: TRBV11-2; D gene: -; clone size: -; J gene: TRBJ2-7; CDR3 protein: CASSPTVGLAFTYEQYF; CDR3 DNA: TGTGCCAGCAGCCCTACGGTGGGGCTAGCCTTCACCTACGAGCAGTACTTC
V gene: TRBV5-1; D gene: TRBD2; clone size: -; J gene: TRBJ2-1; CDR3 protein: CASSLELLAFNNEQFF; CDR3 DNA: TGCGCCAGCAGCTTGGAATTACTAGCGTTCAACAATGAGCAGTTCTTC
V gene: TRBV9; D gene: -; clone size: -; J gene: TRBJ2-2; CDR3 protein: CASSVPLLPTDSPNTGELFF; CDR3 DNA: TGTGCCAGCAGCGTACCCTTATTACCGACGGACTCCCCGAACACCGGGGAGCTGTTTTTT
V gene: TRBV27; D gene: TRBD2; clone size: -; J gene: TRBJ2-4; CDR3 protein: CASSLFSGRAGVENIQYF; CDR3 DNA: TGTGCCAGCAGTTTATTTAGCGGGAGGGCCGGGGTAGAAAACATTCAGTACTTC
V gene: TRBV9; D gene: TRBD1; clone size: -; J gene: TRBJ2-1; CDR3 protein: CASNEADRRDNEQFF; CDR3 DNA: TGTGCCAGCAACGAAGCGGACAGGCGGGACAATGAGCAGTTCTTC
V gene: TRBV28; D gene: -; clone size: -; J gene: TRBJ1-6; CDR3 protein: CASSFQRGAGNSPLHF; CDR3 DNA: TGTGCCAGCAGTTTCCAACGGGGCGCAGGGAATTCACCCCTCCACTTT
V gene: TRBV9; D gene: -; clone size: -; J gene: TRBJ2-6; CDR3 protein: CASSAPTGSGANVLTF; CDR3 DNA: TGTGCCAGCAGCGCCCCGACAGGCTCTGGGGCCAACGTCCTGACTTTC
V gene: TRBV7-6; D gene: TRBD1; clone size: once; J gene: TRBJ1-1; CDR3 protein: CASSPGTARTEAFF; CDR3 DNA: TGTGCCAGCAGCCCCGGGACAGCGCGCACTGAAGCTTTCTTT
V gene: TRBV27; D gene: -; clone size: -; J gene: TRBJ2-7; CDR3 protein: CASSASAAYEQYF; CDR3 DNA: TGTGCCAGCAGCGCAAGCGCGGCCTACGAGCAGTACTTC
V gene: TRBV28; D gene: -; clone size: -; J gene: TRBJ1-1; CDR3 protein: CASSRETEAFF; CDR3 DNA: TGTGCCAGCAGTAGAGAGACTGAAGCTTTCTTT
V gene: TRBV27; D gene: TRBD1; clone size: -; J gene: TRBJ2-7; CDR3 protein: CASSSLDRVYEQYF; CDR3 DNA: TGTGCCAGCAGTTCTCTTGACAGGGTCTACGAGCAGTACTTC
V gene: TRBV10-3; D gene: -; clone size: -; J gene: TRBJ1-2; CDR3 protein: CAISDREPTNYGYTF; CDR3 DNA: TGTGCCATCAGTGACCGGGAGCCAACTAACTATGGCTACACCTTC
V gene: TRBV6-5; D gene: TRBD2; clone size: -; J gene: TRBJ2-5; CDR3 protein: CASSRQAGGQETQYF; CDR3 DNA: TGTGCCAGCAGCCGACAGGCGGGGGGACAAGAGACCCAGTACTTC
V gene: TRBV28; D gene: TRBD1; clone size: -; J gene: TRBJ2-7; CDR3 protein: CASSLYRGAAYEQYF; CDR3 DNA: TGTGCCAGCAGTTTATACAGGGGCGCCGCCTACGAGCAGTACTTC
V gene: TRBV11-1; D gene: -; clone size: -; J gene: TRBJ2-7; CDR3 protein: CASSFSESPEQYF; CDR3 DNA: TGTGCCAGCAGCTTTTCAGAAAGTCCCGAGCAGTACTTC
V gene: TRBV29-1; D gene: -; clone size: -; J gene: TRBJ1-2; CDR3 protein: CSVEGWIGLVYGYTF; CDR3 DNA: TGCAGCGTTGAAGGGTGGATCGGGCTCGTCTATGGCTACACCTTC
V gene: TRBV7-9; D gene: TRBD1; clone size: -; J gene: TRBJ2-1; CDR3 protein: CASSLGPGQGVAHEQFF; CDR3 DNA: TGTGCCAGCAGCTTAGGACCTGGACAGGGTGTAGCCCATGAGCAGTTCTTC